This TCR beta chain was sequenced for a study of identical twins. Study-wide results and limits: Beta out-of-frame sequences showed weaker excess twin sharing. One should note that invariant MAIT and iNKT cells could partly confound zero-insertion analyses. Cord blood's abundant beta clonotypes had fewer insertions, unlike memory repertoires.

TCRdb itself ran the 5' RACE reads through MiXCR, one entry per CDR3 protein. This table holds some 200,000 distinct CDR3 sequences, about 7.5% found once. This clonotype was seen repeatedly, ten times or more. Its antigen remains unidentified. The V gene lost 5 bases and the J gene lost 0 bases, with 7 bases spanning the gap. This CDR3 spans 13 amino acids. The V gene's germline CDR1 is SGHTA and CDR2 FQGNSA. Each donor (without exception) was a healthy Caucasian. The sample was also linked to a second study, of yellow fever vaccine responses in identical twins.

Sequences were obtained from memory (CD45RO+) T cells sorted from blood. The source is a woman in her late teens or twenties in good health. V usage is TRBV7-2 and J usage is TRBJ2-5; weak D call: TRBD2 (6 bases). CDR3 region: CASSSGYQETQYF. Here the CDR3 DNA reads TGTGCCAGCAGCAGCGGGTACCAAGAGACCCAGTACTTC.